This T cell receptor beta chain stems from a study of early T cells in non-severe SARS-CoV-2 infection. The table lists this clonotype with many counts. The germline V gene encodes CDR1 MNHNY and CDR2 SVGAGI (reference sequence). The CDR3 length is 15 residues. Trimming left V 8 bases short and J 7 bases short, with 21 bases between. TCRdb ran MiXCR on the 5' RACE reads and lists one entry per CDR3 protein. The data contain 20,000 to 25,000 distinct CDR3 sequences, approximately 5% of them singletons. Source material: whole blood. This TCR derives from an adult who was a healthcare worker with PCR-confirmed SARS-CoV-2 infection or an uninfected control (not recorded which). The chain uses TRBV6-6 and TRBJ2-1; D ambiguous. The CDR3 nucleotides read TGTGCCAGCGGCCCTATCCTGTCCGGTGCGAATGAGCAGTTCTTC. Amino acid sequence: CASGPILSGANEQFF.